This is a list of T cell receptor beta chains from one sample in a study of T cells in Graves' hyperthyroidism and ophthalmopathy. A single record per CDR3 protein comes from TCRdb applying MiXCR to the multiplex PCR reads. The sample includes over 200,000 distinct CDR3 sequences, 17% of them seen just once. The sequencing input was blood. These receptors were taken from a middle-aged man with Graves' hyperthyroidism. Each CDR3 is given without its conserved first and last residue. D genes are given only for firm matches. Size tells how often a clone was seen (once, few, many) or the class of an expanded clone, and some rows leave it out.

j_call v_call clone_size d_call cdr3_aa
TRBJ2-2 TRBV9 few - ASSRTRLVGNSGELF
TRBJ2-5 TRBV12-3/TRBV12-4 - TRBD2 ASSPLAGGETQY
TRBJ1-6 TRBV20-1 many - SARSHRASSYNSPLH
TRBJ2-3 TRBV4-3 - - ASSQEGQNTDTQY
TRBJ2-7 TRBV20-1 few - SAKLPRSYEQY
TRBJ2-3 TRBV9 - TRBD2 ASSVGHVTSGGTSTDTQY
TRBJ2-4 TRBV2 many TRBD1 ASGDRSLAKNIQY
TRBJ2-7 TRBV12-3/TRBV12-4 many TRBD2 ASSSGGSAYEQY
TRBJ2-3 TRBV19 many - ASSIWTPRGDTQY
TRBJ2-3 TRBV18 many - ASSPYNGDTQY
TRBJ2-3 TRBV12-3/TRBV12-4 many TRBD1 ASSPRDRASNTQY
TRBJ2-1 TRBV5-4 - TRBD1 ASSRPGTGGRNEQF
TRBJ2-1 TRBV27 many - ASGRESSYNEQF